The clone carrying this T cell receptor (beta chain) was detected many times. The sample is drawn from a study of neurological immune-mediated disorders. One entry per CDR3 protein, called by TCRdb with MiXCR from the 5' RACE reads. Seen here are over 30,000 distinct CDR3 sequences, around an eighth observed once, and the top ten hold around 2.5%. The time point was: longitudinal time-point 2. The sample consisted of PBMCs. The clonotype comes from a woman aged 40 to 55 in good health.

The DNA for the CDR3 is TGTGCCAGCAGCCGAACTAGTCTCGAGCAGTACTTC. Translated, it gives CASSRTSLEQYF. J is TRBJ2-7 and V is TRBV6-1; possibly TRBD2 for D (5 bases). Germline V CDR1 and CDR2: MNHNS, SASEGT. This CDR3 has 12 residues. V was cut by 6 bases and J by 6 bases, with 12 bases left in between.